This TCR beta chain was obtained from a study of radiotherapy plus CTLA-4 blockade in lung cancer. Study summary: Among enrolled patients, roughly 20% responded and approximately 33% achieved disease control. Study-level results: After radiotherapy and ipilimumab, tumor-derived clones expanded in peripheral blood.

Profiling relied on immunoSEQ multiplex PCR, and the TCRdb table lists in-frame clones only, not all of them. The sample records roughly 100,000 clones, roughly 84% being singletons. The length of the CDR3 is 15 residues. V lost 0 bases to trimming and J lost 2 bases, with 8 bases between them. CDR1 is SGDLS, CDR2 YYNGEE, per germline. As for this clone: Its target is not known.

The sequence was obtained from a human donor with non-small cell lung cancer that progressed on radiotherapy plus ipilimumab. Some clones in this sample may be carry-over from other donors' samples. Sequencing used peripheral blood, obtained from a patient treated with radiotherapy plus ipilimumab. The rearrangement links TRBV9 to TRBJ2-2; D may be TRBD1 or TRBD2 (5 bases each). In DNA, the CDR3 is TGTGCCAGCAGCGTAGTTGGGGGAAACACCGGGGAGCTGTTTTTT. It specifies CASSVVGGNTGELFF. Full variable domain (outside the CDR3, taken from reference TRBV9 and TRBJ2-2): DSGVTQTPKHLITATGQRVTLRCSPRSGDLSVYWYQQSLDQGLQFLIQYYNGEERAKGNILERFSAQQFPDLHSELNLSSLELGDSALYFCASSVVGGNTGELFFGEGSRLTVL.